The T cell receptor beta chain under discussion was sequenced for a study of T cells after posttransplantation cyclophosphamide. Whole-study findings and limits: After PTCy, TRB diversity resembled that of CNI/methotrexate controls. Later post-transplant blood repertoires were often dominated by donor CD8+ memory clones. TRB overlap between skin or GI tissue T cells and blood was limited.

This related bone marrow graft donor gave peripheral blood on the day of marrow donation. Data came from immunoSEQ multiplex PCR; TCRdb stores just in-frame clones and leaves some out. The sample includes roughly 35,000 clones, none of them occurring once. This clone was seen repeatedly, ten times or more. Its specificity is unknown. Trimming shortened V by 5 bases and J by 4 bases, and 24 bases separated the two germline ends. Germline V lookup: CDR1 SGHKS, CDR2 YYEKEE (reference sequence). The CDR3 extends over 17 amino acids. This chain links TRBV5-5 with TRBJ1-2, with D possibly matching TRBD1 (5 bases). The clonotype comes from a girl aged 10-17 years in good health, CMV-negative, and a related stem cell transplant donor. The material sequenced was PBMCs. The chain's CDR3 is CASRPNTAQVQSYGYTF. The CDR3 DNA follows: TGTGCCAGCAGACCAAACACGGCACAGGTTCAGTCCTATGGCTACACCTTC.